This T cell receptor beta chain emerged from a study of CD8+CD57+ T cells in acquired aplastic anemia. Study-wide background: On average, sorted CD4+ and CD8+ cells gave 3 to 4 ug of DNA.

Comments on this clonotype: Its specificity is unknown.

TCR beta VDJ and CDR3 profiles were obtained from a genomic DNA template. TCRdb used MiXCR to reprocess the reads, holding one entry per CDR3 protein. The data hold approximately 250,000 distinct CDR3 sequences, with less than 85% observed a single time. The study, taken as a whole, reports: A set of 25 to 35 CD8+ CDR3 sequences was shared between patients and controls, and these sequences appeared highly expressed in patients.

The CDR3 totals 19 residues. Trimming took 0 bases from V and 0 from J; bases not matched to a gene: 7. Germline CDR1 and CDR2: SGHNT and YENEEA. Sequenced patients had shown CD8+CD57+ cell expansion by flow cytometry. Severe acquired aplastic anemia affected all patients. None of the patients had been given any therapy when their blood was sampled. The clonotype was recovered from a human donor with aplastic anemia. V gene TRBV11-3 combines with J gene TRBJ2-6; 8 bases match TRBD1. The sample comprised sorted CD4+, CD8+, or CD8+CD57+ T cells (not recorded which) from PBMCs. Written as DNA, the CDR3 is TGTGCCAGCAGCTTAGAACAGACAGGGACAGGCTCTGGGGCCAACGTCCTGACTTTC. Residues: CASSLEQTGTGSGANVLTF.